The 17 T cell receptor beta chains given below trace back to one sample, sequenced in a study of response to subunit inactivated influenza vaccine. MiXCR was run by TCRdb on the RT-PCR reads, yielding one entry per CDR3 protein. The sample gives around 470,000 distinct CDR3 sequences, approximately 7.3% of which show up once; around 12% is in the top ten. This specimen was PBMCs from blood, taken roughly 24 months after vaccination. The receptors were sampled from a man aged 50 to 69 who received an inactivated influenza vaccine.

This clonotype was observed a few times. DNA of the CDR3: TGCAGTGCTCGCGCAGTTGGAGAGACCCAGTACTTC. Translation: CSARAVGETQYF. The genes are TRBV20-1 and TRBJ2-5; D is unresolved. This CDR3 comprises 12 residues. In germline, CDR1 is DFQATT, CDR2 SNEGSKA (reference sequence). Between the trimmed V and J ends, which lost 5 bases and 4 bases, there was a span of 11 bases.

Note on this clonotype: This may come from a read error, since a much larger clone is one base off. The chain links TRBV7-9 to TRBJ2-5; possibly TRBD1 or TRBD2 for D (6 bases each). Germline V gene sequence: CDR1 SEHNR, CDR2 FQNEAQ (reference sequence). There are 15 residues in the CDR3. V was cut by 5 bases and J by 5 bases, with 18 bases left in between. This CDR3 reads CASSPTVGGGETQYF. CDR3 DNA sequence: TGTGCCAGCAGCCCTACTGTGGGGGGCGGGGAGACCCAGTACTTC.

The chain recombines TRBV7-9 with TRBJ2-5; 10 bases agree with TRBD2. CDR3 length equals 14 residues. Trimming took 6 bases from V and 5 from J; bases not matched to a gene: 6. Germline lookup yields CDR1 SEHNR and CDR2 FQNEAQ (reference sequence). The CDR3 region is CASSASGRAETQYF. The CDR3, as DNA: TGTGCCAGCAGTGCTAGCGGGAGAGCTGAGACCCAGTACTTC. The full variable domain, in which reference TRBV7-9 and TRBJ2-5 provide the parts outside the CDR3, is DTGVSQNPRHKITKRGQNVTFRCDPISEHNRLYWYRQTLGQGPEFLTYFQNEAQLEKSRLLSDRFSAERPKGSFSTLEIQRTEQGDSAMYLCASSASGRAETQYFGPGTRLLVL.

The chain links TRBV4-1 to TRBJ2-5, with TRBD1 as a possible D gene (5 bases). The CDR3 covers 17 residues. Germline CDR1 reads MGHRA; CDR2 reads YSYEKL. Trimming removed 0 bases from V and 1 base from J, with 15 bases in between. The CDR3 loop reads CASSQDGAGIAQETQYF. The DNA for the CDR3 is TGCGCCAGCAGCCAAGATGGGGCAGGGATAGCCCAAGAGACCCAGTACTTC.

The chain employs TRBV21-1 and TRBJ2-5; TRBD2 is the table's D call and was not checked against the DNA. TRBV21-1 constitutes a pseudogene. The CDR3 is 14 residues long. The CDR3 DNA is TGTGCCAGCAGGCCTTTAGCGGGGCGAGAGACCCAGTACTTC. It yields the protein CASRPLAGRETQYF.

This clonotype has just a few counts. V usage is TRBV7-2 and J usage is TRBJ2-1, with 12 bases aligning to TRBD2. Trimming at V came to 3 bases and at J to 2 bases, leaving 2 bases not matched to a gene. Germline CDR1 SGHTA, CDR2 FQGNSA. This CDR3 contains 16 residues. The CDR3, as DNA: TGTGCCAGCAGCTTGTCTAGCGGGGGGGCCTACAATGAGCAGTTCTTC. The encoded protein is CASSLSSGGAYNEQFF. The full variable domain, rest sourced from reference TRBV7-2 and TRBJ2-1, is GAGVSQSPSNKVTEKGKDVELRCDPISGHTALYWYRQSLGQGLEFLIYFQGNSAPDKSGLPSDRFSAERTGGSVSTLTIQRTQQEDSAVYLCASSLSSGGAYNEQFFGPGTRLTVL.

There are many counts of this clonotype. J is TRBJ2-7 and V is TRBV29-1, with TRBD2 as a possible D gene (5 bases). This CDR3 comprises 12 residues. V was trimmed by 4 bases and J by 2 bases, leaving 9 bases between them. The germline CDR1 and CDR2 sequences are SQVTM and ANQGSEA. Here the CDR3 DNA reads TGCAGCGTTGGGGCGGGCGCCTACGAGCAGTACTTC. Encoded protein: CSVGAGAYEQYF.

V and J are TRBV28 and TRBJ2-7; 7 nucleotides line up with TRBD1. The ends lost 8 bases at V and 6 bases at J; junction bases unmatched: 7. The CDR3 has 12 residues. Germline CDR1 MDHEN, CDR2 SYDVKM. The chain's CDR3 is CASDRANGEQYF. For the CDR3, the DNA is TGTGCCAGCGACAGGGCCAATGGCGAGCAGTACTTC.

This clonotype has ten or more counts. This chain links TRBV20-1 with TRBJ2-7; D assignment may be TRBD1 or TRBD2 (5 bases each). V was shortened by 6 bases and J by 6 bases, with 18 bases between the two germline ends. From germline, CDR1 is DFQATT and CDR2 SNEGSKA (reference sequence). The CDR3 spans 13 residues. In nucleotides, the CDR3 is TGCAGTGCCCCAGGGATAGGACTGGGCGAGCAGTACTTC. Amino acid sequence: CSAPGIGLGEQYF.

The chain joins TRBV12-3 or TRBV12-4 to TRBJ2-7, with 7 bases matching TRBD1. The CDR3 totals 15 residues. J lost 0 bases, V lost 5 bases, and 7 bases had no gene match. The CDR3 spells CASSPNRQGSYEQYF. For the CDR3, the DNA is TGTGCCAGCAGTCCGAACCGACAGGGCTCCTACGAGCAGTACTTC.

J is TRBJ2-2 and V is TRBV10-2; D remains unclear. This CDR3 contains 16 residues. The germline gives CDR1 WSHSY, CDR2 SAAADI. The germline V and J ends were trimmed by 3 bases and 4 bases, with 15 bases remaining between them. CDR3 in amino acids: CASSDQLRRFTGELFF. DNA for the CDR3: TGCGCCAGCAGTGACCAATTGCGGCGGTTCACCGGGGAGCTGTTTTTT.

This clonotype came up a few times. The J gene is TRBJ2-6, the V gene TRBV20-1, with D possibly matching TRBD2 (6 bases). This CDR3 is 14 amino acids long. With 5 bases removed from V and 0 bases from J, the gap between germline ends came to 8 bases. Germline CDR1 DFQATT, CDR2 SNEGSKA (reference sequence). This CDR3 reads CSAREHSGANVLTF. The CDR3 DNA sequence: TGCAGTGCTCGGGAGCACTCTGGGGCCAACGTCCTGACTTTC.

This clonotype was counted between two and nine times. The CDR3 reads CASSLSQGVNTEAFF. CDR3 sequence (DNA): TGTGCCAGCAGTTTATCCCAGGGGGTGAACACTGAAGCTTTCTTT. The rearrangement joins TRBV27 to TRBJ1-1; 7 nucleotides align to TRBD1. The germline V gene encodes CDR1 MNHEY and CDR2 SMNVEV (reference sequence). Trimming at V came to 0 bases and at J to 0 bases, leaving 1 base not matched to a gene. The CDR3 is 15 amino acids.

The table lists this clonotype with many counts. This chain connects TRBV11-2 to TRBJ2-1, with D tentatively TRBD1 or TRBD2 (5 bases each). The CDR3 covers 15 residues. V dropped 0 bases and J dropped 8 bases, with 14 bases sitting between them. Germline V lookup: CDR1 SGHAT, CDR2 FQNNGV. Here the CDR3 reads CASSLERGEGHEQFF. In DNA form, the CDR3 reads TGTGCCAGCAGCTTAGAACGCGGTGAGGGACATGAGCAGTTCTTC.

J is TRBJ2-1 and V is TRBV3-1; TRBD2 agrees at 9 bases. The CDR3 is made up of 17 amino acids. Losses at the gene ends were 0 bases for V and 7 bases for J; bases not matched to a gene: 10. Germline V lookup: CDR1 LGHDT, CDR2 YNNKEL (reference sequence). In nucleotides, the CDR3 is TGTGCCAGCAGCCAAGATTTAAGGCTAGCGGGGCAAAATGAGCAGTTCTTC. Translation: CASSQDLRLAGQNEQFF.

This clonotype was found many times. For the CDR3, the DNA is TGTGCCAGCAGCCAAGATGACCTGACTAGCGGGGGGGCGTGGGATACGCAGTATTTT. Encoded protein: CASSQDDLTSGGAWDTQYF. The chain links TRBV4-2 to TRBJ2-3; 14 nucleotides line up with TRBD2. CDR1 is LGHNA and CDR2 is YNFKEQ in the germline V gene. The CDR3 is made up of 19 amino acids. The V segment lost 0 bases and the J segment 6 bases; nucleotides outside the gene matches: 11.

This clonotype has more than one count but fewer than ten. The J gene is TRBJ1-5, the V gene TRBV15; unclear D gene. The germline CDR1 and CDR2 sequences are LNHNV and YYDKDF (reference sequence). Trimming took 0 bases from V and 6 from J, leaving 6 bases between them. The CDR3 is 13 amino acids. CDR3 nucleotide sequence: TGTGCCACCAGCAGAGATATGGTTCAGCCCCAGCATTTT. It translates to CATSRDMVQPQHF.